Only one count was recorded for the clone carrying this T cell receptor (beta chain). Its antigen is as yet unknown. Some clones are missing from TCRdb's copy, which holds only in-frame ones; the method was immunoSEQ multiplex PCR. In the table there are approximately 120,000 clones, about 96% of which are singletons. The sample originates from a study of cytomegalovirus exposure and HLA in healthy donors. Whole-study results and caveats: According to a later analysis, TCR clusters from the first cohort tended to co-occur in the 120 or so validation repertoires. CMV antigen specificity was confirmed in vitro for a few CMV-associated chains. Most TCR sequences were rare, but some public TCRs occurred in many donors.

V was shortened by 1 base and J by 0 bases, with 12 bases between the two germline ends. CDR1 KGHSH and CDR2 LQKENI come from the germline V gene. The CDR3 contains 16 residues. This sequence was found in a man between 18 and 29 years old in good health and CMV-seronegative. Sequenced material: PBMCs. The rearrangement uses TRBV18 and TRBJ1-2; no clear D gene. The CDR3 nucleotides read TGTGCCAGCTCACCACAGGGAACGAGGGCTAACTATGGCTACACCTTC. This sequence encodes CASSPQGTRANYGYTF. Drawing the rest from reference TRBV18 and TRBJ1-2, the complete variable domain is NAGVMQNPRHLVRRRGQEARLRCSPMKGHSHVYWYRQLPEEGLKFMVYLQKENIIDESGMPKERFSAEFPKEGPSILRIQQVVRGDSAAYFCASSPQGTRANYGYTFGSGTRLTVV.